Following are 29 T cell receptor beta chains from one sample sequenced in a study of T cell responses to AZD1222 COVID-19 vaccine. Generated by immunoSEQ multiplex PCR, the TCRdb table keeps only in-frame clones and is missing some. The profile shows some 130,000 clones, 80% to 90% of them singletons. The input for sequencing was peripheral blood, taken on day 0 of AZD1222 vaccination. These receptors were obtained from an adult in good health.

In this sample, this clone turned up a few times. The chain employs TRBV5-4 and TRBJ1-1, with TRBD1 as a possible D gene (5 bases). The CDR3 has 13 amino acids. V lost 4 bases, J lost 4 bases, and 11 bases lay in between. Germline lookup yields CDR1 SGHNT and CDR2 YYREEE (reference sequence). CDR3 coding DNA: TGTGCCAGCAGCCCCGGGGGGTTCACTGAAGCTTTCTTT. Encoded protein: CASSPGGFTEAFF.

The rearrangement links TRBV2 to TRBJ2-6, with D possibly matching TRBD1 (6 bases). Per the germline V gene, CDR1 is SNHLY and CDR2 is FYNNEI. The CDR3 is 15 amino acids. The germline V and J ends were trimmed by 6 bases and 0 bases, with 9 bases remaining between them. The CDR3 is CASRGQTSGANVLTF. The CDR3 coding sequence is TGTGCCAGCAGAGGACAGACCTCTGGGGCCAACGTCCTGACTTTC.

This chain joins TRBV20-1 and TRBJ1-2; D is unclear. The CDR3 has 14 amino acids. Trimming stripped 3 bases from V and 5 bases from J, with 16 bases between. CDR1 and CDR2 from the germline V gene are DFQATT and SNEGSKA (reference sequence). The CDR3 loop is CSASERGTPYGYTF. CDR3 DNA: TGCAGTGCTAGTGAACGGGGAACCCCTTATGGCTACACCTTC.

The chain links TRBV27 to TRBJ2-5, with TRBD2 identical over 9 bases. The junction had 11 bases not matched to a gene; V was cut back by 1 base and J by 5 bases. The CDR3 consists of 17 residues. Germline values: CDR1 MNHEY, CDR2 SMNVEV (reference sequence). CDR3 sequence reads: CASSLWSSGGPGETQYF. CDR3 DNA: TGTGCCAGCAGTTTATGGAGTAGCGGGGGCCCTGGGGAGACCCAGTACTTC.

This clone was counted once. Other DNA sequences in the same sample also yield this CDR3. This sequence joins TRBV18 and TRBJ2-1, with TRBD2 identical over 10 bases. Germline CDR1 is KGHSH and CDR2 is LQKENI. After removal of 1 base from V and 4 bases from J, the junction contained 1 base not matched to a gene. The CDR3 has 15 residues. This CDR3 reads CASSPLAGGYNEQFF. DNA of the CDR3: TGTGCCAGCTCACCACTAGCGGGGGGATACAATGAGCAGTTCTTC. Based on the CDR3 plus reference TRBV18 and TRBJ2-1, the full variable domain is NAGVMQNPRHLVRRRGQEARLRCSPMKGHSHVYWYRQLPEEGLKFMVYLQKENIIDESGMPKERFSAEFPKEGPSILRIQQVVRGDSAAYFCASSPLAGGYNEQFFGPGTRLTVL.

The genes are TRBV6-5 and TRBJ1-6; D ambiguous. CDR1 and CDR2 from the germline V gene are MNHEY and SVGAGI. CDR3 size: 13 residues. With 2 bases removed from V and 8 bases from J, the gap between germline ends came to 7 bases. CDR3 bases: TGTGCCAGCAGTTACGCGAGGGATTCACCCCTCCACTTT. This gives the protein CASSYARDSPLHF.

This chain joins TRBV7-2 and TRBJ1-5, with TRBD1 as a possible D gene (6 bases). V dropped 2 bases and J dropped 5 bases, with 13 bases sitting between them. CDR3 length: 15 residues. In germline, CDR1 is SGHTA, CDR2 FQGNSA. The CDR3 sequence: CASSLRGGSDQPQHF. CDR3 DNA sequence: TGTGCCAGCAGCTTAAGGGGGGGCAGCGATCAGCCCCAGCATTTT.

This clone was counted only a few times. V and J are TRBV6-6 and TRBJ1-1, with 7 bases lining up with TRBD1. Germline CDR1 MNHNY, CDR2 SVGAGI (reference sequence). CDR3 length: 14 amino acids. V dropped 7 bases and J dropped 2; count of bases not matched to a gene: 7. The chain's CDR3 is CASIARQGNTEAFF. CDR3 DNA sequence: TGTGCCAGCATCGCCAGACAGGGTAACACTGAAGCTTTCTTT.

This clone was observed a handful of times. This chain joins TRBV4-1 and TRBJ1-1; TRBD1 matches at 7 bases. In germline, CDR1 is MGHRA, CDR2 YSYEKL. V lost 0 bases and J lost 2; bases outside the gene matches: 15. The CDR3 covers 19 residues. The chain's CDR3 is CASSQEMDFPGQTNTEAFF. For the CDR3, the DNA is TGCGCCAGCAGCCAAGAGATGGATTTTCCGGGACAGACAAACACTGAAGCTTTCTTT.

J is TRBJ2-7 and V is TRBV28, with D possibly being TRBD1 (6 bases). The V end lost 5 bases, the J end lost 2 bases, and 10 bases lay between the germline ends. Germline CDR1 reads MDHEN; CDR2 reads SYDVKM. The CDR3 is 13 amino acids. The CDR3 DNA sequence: TGTGCCAGCAGTCCAGGGGTTGCCTACGAGCAGTACTTC. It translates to CASSPGVAYEQYF.

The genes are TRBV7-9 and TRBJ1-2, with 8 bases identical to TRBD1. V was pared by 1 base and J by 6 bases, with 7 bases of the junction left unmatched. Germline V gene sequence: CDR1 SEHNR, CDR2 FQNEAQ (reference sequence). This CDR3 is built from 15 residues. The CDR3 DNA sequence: TGTGCCAGCAGCTTAGGCGCAGGGGGCTCTGATGGCTACACCTTC. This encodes CASSLGAGGSDGYTF.

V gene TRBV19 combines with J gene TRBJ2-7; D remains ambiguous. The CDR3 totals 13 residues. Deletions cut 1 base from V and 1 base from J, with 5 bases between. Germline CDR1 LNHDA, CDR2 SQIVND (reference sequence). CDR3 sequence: CASSIAQSYEQYF. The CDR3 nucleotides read TGTGCCAGTAGTATAGCCCAATCCTACGAGCAGTACTTC.

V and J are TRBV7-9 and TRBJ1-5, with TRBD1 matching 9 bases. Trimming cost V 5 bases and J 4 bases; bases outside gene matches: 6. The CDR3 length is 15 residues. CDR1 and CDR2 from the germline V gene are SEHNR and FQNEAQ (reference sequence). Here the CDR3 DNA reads TGTGCCAGCAGCGCGGACAGGGGCGCTAATCAGCCCCAGCATTTT. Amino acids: CASSADRGANQPQHF.

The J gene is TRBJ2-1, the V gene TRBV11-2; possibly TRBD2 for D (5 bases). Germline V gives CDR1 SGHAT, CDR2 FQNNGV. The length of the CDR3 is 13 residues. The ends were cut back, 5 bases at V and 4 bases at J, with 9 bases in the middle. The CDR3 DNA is TGTGCCAGCAGCGTCCGGGGTTACAATGAGCAGTTCTTC. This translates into CASSVRGYNEQFF.

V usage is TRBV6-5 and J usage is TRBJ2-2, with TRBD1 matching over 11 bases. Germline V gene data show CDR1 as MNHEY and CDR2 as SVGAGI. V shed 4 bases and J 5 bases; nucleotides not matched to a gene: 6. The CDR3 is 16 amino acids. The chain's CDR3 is CASSLGQGAGTGELFF. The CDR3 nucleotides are TGTGCCAGCAGTTTAGGACAGGGGGCAGGAACCGGGGAGCTGTTTTTT.

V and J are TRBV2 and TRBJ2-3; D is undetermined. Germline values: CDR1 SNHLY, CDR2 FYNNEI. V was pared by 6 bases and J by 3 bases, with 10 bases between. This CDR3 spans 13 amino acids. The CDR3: CASRVGSTDTQYF. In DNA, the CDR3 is TGTGCCAGCAGGGTCGGCTCGACAGATACGCAGTATTTT.

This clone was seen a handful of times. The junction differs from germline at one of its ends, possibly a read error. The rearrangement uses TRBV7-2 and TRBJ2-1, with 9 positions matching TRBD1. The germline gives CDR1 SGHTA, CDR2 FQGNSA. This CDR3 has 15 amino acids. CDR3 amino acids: CASSLVQSRGTGLLF. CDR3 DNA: TGTGCCAGCAGCTTAGTACAGTCGAGGGGGACAGGGCTCCTCTTC.

This chain's CDR3 is CASSVRSYNQPQHF. CDR3 coding DNA: TGTGCCAGCAGCGTACGTTCTTACAATCAGCCCCAGCATTTT. V and J are TRBV28 and TRBJ1-5; D unclear. The V gene lost 6 bases and the J gene lost 3 bases, with 12 bases spanning the gap. The CDR3 consists of 14 residues. The germline CDR1 and CDR2 sequences are MDHEN and SYDVKM.

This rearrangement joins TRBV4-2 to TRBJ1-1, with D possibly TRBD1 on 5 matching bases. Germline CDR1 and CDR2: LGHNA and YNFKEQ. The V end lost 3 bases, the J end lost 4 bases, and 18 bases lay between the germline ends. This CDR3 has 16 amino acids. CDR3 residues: CASSQSQLRARTEAFF. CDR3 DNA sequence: TGTGCCAGCAGCCAGAGCCAACTCAGGGCACGCACTGAAGCTTTCTTT.

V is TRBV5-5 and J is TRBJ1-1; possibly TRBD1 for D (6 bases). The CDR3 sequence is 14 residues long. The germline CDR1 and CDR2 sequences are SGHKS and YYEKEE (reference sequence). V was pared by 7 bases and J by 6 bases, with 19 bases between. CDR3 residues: CASRDWDTWSEAFF. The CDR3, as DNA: TGTGCCAGCCGCGATTGGGACACCTGGTCTGAAGCTTTCTTT.

The CDR3 bases are TGTGCCAGCTCACCCGGACAGGGTTCATATGGCTACACCTTC. It yields the protein CASSPGQGSYGYTF. This chain joins TRBV18 and TRBJ1-2; 8 bases map to TRBD1. Germline V gene lookup returns CDR1 KGHSH and CDR2 LQKENI. This CDR3 has 14 amino acids. V shed 3 bases and J 5 bases; nucleotides not matched to a gene: 5.

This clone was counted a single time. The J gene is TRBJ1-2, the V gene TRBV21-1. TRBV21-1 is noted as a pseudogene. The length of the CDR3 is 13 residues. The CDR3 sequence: CASSKGTVYGYTF. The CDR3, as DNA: TGTGCCAGCAGCAAAGGGACGGTATATGGCTACACCTTC.

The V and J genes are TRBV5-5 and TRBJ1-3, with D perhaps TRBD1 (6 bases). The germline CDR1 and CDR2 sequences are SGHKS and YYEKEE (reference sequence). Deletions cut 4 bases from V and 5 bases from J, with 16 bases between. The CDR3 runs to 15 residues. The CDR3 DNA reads TGTGCCAGCAGCCGGGACACGGGCACGAGAAACACCATATATTTT. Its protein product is CASSRDTGTRNTIYF.

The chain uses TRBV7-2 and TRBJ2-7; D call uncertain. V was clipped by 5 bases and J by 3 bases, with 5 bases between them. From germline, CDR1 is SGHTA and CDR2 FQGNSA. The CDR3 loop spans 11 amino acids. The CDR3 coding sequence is TGTGCCAGCAGCACGTACTACGAGCAGTACTTC. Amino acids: CASSTYYEQYF.

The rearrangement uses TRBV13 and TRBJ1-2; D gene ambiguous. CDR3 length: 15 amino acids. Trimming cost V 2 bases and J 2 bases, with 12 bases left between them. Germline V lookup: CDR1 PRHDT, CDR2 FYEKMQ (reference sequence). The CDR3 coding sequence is TGTGCCAGCAGCTTACGGGTTACAGCGAACTATGGCTACACCTTC. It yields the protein CASSLRVTANYGYTF.

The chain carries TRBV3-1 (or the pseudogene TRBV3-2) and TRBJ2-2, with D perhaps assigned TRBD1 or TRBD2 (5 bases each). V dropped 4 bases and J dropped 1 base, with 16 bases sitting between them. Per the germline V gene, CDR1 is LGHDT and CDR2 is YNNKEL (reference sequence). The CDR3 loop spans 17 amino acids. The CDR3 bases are TGTGCCAGCAGCCCATCACGCCCAGGGAGGAACACCGGGGAGCTGTTTTTT. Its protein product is CASSPSRPGRNTGELFF.

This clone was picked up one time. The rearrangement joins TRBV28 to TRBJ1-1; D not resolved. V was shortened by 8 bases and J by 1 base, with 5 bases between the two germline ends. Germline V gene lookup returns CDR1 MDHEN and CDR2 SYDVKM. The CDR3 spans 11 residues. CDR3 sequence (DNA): TGTGCCAGCGGGTGGAACACTGAAGCTTTCTTT. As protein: CASGWNTEAFF.

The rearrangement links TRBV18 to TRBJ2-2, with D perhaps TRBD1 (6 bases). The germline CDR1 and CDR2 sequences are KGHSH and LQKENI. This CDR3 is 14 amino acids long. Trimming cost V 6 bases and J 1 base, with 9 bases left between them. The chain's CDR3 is CASSKTGNTGELFF. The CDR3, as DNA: TGTGCCAGCTCTAAGACAGGGAACACCGGGGAGCTGTTTTTT.

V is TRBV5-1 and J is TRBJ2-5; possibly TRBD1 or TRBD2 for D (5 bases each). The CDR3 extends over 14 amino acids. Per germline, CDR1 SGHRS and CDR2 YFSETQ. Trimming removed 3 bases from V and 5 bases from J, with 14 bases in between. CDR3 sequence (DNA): TGCGCCAGCAGCTCATATCCGGGGCCGGAGACCCAGTACTTC. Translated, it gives CASSSYPGPETQYF.